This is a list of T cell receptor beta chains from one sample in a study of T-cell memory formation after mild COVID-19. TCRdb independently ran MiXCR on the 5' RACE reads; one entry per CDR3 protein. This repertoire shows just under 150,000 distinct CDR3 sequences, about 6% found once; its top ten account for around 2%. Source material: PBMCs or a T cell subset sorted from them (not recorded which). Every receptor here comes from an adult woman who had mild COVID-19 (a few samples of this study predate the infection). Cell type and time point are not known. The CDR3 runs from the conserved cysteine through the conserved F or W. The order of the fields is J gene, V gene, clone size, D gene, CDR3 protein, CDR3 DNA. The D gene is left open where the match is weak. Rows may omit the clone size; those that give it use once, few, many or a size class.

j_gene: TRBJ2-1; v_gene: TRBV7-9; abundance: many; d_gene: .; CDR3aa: CASSFSGTGGYNEQFF; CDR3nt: TGTGCCAGCAGCTTTTCGGGGACTGGGGGCTACAATGAGCAGTTCTTC
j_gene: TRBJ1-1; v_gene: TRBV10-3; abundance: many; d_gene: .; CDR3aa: CATGGQNTEAFF; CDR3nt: TGTGCCACCGGGGGACAGAACACTGAAGCTTTCTTT
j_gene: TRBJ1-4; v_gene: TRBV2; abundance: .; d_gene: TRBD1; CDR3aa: CASSKGGTAYEKLFF; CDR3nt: TGTGCCAGCAGCAAGGGGGGGACAGCCTATGAAAAACTGTTTTTT
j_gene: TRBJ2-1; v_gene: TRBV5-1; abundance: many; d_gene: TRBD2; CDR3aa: CASSLRTSGGYNEQFF; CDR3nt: TGCGCCAGCAGCTTGAGGACTAGCGGGGGGTACAATGAGCAGTTCTTC
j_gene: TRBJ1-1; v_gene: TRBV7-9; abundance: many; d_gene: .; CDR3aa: CASSLGRGISTEAFF; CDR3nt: TGTGCCAGCAGCTTAGGGAGGGGAATAAGCACTGAAGCTTTCTTT
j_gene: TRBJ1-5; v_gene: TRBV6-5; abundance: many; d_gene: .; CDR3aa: CASSYGPAGNQPQHF; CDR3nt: TGTGCCAGCAGTTACGGTCCTGCGGGCAATCAGCCCCAGCATTTT
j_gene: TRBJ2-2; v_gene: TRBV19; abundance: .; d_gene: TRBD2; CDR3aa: CASSLLAGGNTGELFF; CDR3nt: TGTGCCAGTAGTCTACTAGCGGGAGGAAACACCGGGGAGCTGTTTTTT
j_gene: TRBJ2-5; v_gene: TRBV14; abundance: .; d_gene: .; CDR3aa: CASSQKAPGETQYF; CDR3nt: TGTGCCAGCAGCCAAAAAGCCCCAGGGGAGACCCAGTACTTC
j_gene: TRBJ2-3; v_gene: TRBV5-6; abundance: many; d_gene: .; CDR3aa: CASSRYDRASTDTQYF; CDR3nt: TGTGCCAGCAGCCGGTACGACCGCGCTAGCACAGATACGCAGTATTTT
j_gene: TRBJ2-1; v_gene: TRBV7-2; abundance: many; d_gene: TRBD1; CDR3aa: CASSGDRPSPSEQFF; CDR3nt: TGTGCCAGCAGCGGGGACAGGCCATCCCCCAGTGAGCAGTTCTTC
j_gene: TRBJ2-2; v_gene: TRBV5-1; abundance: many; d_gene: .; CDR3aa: CASSLTVVSTGELFF; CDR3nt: TGCGCCAGCAGCTTGACAGTCGTCTCGACCGGGGAGCTGTTTTTT
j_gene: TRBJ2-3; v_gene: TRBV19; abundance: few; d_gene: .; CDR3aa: CASRATHRLVRDTQYF; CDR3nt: TGTGCCAGTAGAGCGACGCATAGACTAGTAAGAGATACGCAGTATTTT
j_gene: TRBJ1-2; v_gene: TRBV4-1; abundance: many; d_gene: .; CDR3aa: CASSQGEEAATVYGYTF; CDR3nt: TGCGCCAGCAGCCAAGGCGAGGAAGCAGCTACAGTCTATGGCTACACCTTC
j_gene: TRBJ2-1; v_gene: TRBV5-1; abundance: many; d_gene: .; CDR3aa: CASRNGLGSLPIGSYNEQFF; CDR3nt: TGCGCCAGCCGGAATGGGTTGGGTAGCCTACCAATCGGCTCCTACAATGAGCAGTTCTTC
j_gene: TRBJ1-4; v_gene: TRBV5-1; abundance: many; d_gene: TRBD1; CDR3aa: CASSLDRGNEKLFF; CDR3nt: TGCGCCAGCAGCTTGGACAGGGGAAATGAAAAACTGTTTTTT
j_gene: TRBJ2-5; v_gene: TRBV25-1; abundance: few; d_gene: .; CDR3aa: CASIPHNRETQYF; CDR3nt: TGTGCCAGCATACCCCACAATCGAGAGACCCAGTACTTC
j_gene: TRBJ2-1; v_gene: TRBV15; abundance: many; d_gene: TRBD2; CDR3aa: CATSTAGGYNEQFF; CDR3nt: TGTGCCACCAGCACAGCGGGGGGCTACAATGAGCAGTTCTTC
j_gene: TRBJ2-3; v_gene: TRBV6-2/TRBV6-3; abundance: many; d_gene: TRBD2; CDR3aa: CASSYGSSGSGDTQYF; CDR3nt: TGTGCCAGCAGTTACGGGTCTAGCGGGAGTGGCGATACGCAGTATTTT
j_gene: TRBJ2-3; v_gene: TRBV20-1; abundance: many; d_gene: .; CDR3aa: CSARGSRTGRADTQYF; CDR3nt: TGCAGTGCTAGAGGTTCCCGGACGGGGAGAGCAGATACGCAGTATTTT
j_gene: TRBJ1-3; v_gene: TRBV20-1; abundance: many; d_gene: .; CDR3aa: CSAGTTFSGNTIYF; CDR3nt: TGCAGTGCCGGGACTACCTTCTCTGGAAACACCATATATTTT
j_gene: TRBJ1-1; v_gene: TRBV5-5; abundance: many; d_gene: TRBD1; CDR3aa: CASSGGQGGRVGTEAFF; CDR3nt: TGTGCCAGCAGCGGCGGACAGGGGGGCAGGGTAGGCACTGAAGCTTTCTTT
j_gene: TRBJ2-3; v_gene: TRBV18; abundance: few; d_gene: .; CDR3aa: CASSRPADTQYF; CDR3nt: TGTGCCAGCTCACGCCCAGCAGATACGCAGTATTTT
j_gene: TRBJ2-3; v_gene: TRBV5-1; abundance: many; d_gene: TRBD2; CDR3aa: CASSLASGGDTQYF; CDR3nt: TGCGCCAGCAGCTTGGCTAGCGGAGGAGATACGCAGTATTTT
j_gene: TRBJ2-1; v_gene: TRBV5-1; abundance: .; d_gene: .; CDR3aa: CASSLGRGWNNEQFF; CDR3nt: TGCGCCAGCAGCTTGGGAAGGGGGTGGAACAATGAGCAGTTCTTC
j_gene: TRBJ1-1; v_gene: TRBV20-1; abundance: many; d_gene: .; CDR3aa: CSARVQGGTEAFF; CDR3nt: TGCAGTGCTAGGGTCCAGGGTGGCACTGAAGCTTTCTTT
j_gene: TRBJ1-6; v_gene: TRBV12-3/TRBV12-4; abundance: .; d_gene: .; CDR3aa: CASSFINSPLHF; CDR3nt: TGTGCCAGCAGTTTTATTAATTCACCCCTCCACTTT